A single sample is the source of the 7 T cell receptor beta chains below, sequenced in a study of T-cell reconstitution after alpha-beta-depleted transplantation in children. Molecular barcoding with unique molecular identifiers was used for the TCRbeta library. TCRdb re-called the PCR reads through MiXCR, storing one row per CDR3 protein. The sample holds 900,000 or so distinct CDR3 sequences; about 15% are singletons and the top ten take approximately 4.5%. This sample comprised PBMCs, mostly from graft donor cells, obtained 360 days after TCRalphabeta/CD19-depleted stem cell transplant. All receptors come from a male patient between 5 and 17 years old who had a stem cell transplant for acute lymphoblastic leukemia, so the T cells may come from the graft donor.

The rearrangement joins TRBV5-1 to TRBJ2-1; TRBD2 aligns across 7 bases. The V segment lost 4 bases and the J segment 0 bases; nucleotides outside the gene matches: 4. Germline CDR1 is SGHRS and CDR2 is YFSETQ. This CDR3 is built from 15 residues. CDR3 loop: CASSGGGSSYNEQFF. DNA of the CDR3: TGCGCCAGCAGCGGGGGGGGAAGCTCCTACAATGAGCAGTTCTTC. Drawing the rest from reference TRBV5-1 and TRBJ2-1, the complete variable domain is KAGVTQTPRYLIKTRGQQVTLSCSPISGHRSVSWYQQTPGQGLQFLFEYFSETQRNKGNFPGRFSGRQFSNSRSEMNVSTLELGDSALYLCASSGGGSSYNEQFFGPGTRLTVL.

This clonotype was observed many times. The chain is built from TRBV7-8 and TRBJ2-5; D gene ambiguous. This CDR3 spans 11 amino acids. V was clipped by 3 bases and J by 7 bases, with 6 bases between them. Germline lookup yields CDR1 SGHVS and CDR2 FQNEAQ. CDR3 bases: TGTGCCAGCAGCTTTCTAATGACCCAGTACTTC. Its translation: CASSFLMTQYF.

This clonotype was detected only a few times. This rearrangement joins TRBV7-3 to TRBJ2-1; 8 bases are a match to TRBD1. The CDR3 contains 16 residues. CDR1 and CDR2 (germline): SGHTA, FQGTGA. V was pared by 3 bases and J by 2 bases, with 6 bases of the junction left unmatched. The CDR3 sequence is CASSFEDRVAYNEQFF. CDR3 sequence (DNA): TGTGCCAGCAGCTTTGAGGACAGGGTTGCCTACAATGAGCAGTTCTTC.

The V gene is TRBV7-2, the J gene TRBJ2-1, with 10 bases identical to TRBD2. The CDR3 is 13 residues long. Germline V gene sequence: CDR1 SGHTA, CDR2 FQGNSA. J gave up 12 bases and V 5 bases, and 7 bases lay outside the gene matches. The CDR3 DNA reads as TGTGCCAGCAGCCGTACTAGCGGGGAGGGGCAGTTCTTC. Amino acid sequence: CASSRTSGEGQFF. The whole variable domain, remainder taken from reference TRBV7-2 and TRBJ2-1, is GAGVSQSPSNKVTEKGKDVELRCDPISGHTALYWYRQSLGQGLEFLIYFQGNSAPDKSGLPSDRFSAERTGGSVSTLTIQRTQQEDSAVYLCASSRTSGEGQFFGPGTRLTVL.

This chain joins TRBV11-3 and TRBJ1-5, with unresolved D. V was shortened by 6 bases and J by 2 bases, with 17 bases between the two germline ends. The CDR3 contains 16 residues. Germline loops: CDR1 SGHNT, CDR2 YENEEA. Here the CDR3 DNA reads TGTGCCAGCAGACTATGGGTGGCGTTGGGCAATCAGCCCCAGCATTTT. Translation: CASRLWVALGNQPQHF.

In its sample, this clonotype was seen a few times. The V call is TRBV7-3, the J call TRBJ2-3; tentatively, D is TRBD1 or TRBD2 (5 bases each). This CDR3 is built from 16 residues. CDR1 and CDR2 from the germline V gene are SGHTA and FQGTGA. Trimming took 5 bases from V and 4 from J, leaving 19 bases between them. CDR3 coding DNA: TGTGCCAGCAGCCTCCGGGGACCTCCGGCAGCAGATACGCAGTATTTT. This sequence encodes CASSLRGPPAADTQYF. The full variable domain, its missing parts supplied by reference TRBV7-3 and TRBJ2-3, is GAGVSQTPSNKVTEKGKYVELRCDPISGHTALYWYRQSLGQGPEFLIYFQGTGAADDSGLPNDRFFAVRPEGSVSTLKIQRTERGDSAVYLCASSLRGPPAADTQYFGPGTRLTVL.

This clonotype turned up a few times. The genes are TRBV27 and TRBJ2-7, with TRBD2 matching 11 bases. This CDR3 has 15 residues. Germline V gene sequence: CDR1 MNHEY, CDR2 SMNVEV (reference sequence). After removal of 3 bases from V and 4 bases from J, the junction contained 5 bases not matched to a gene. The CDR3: CASSFVAGGPYEQYF. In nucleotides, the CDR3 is TGTGCCAGCAGTTTTGTAGCGGGAGGGCCATACGAGCAGTACTTC.